Listed below are T cell receptor beta chains from one sample, sequenced in a study of regulatory T cells in long-lasting Graves disease. TCRdb re-analysed the multiplex PCR reads in MiXCR, keeping a single row per CDR3 protein. The data contain roughly 250,000 distinct CDR3 sequences, about 17% of them singletons. This sample was also put to use in a study of T cells in Graves' hyperthyroidism and ophthalmopathy.

Sequencing was performed on peripheral blood mononuclear cells (PBMCs), taken at new diagnosis, from a patient treated with antithyroid drugs. Receptors were obtained from a woman aged 25 to 45 with Graves disease. The CDR3 runs from the conserved cysteine through the conserved F or W. D genes are given only for firm matches. Clone size appears in some rows only: once, few, many, or a class for an expanded clone.

TRBJ1-1	NA	TRBV7-2	many	TGTGCCAGCAGCTGGACGCGGGACGGGGAAGCTTTCTTT	CASSWTRDGEAFF
TRBJ2-7	TRBD2	TRBV6-2/TRBV6-3	NA	TGTGCCAGCACCCCGGGACTAGCGGGGGCCTACGAGCAGTACTTC	CASTPGLAGAYEQYF
TRBJ1-2	NA	TRBV6-2/TRBV6-3	few	TGTGCCAGCGACCAGGGCGTGAACTATGGCTACACCTTC	CASDQGVNYGYTF
TRBJ2-1	TRBD1	TRBV2	many	TGTGCCAGCAAGATGAGGGGGCCGGATGAGCAGTTCTTC	CASKMRGPDEQFF
TRBJ1-2	NA	TRBV2	many	TGTGCCAGCAGCTACGGGGCCAACTATGGCTACACCTTC	CASSYGANYGYTF
TRBJ2-3	TRBD1	TRBV9	NA	TGTGCCAGCAGCGTAGACGGGTGGAGACAGGGGAGCACAGATACGCAGTATTTT	CASSVDGWRQGSTDTQYF
TRBJ2-7	TRBD1	TRBV5-1	many	TGCGCCAGCAGCTCCGACAGGGGAATCTACGAGCAGTACTTC	CASSSDRGIYEQYF
TRBJ2-7	NA	TRBV27	many	TGTGCCAGCACTACGGGACACCACTACGAGCAGTACTTC	CASTTGHHYEQYF
TRBJ1-1	TRBD1	TRBV20-1	many	TGCAAGCAGGGGGATGGGGTGAACACTGAAGCTTTCTTT	CKQGDGVNTEAFF
TRBJ1-2	TRBD1	TRBV9	many	TGTGCCACCCAGGGGGCTCGGGGCTACACCTTC	CATQGARGYTF
TRBJ1-2	NA	TRBV6-1	many	TGTGCCAGCAGGGACCGAAACTATGGCTACACCTTC	CASRDRNYGYTF
TRBJ2-1	NA	TRBV5-4	many	TGTGCCAGCAGCTTGTCTCTCAACAATGAGCAGTTCTTC	CASSLSLNNEQFF
TRBJ1-5	TRBD1	TRBV7-2	NA	TGTGCCAGCAGCCCCCGGGACAGGAGCAATCAGCCCCAGCATTTT	CASSPRDRSNQPQHF
TRBJ2-5	TRBD1	TRBV30	NA	TGTGCCTGGAGTATTCCCCGGAGTGGGACAGGGGTCGTAGAGACCCAGTACTTC	CAWSIPRSGTGVVETQYF
TRBJ2-5	TRBD2	TRBV7-2	many	TGTGCCAGCAGCTTCCCGGGGGGGTCTTGGGAGACCCAGTACTTC	CASSFPGGSWETQYF
TRBJ2-3	TRBD2	TRBV3-1	NA	TGTGCCAGCAGCCAAGATCGGGGGGGCTGGCGGGATACGCAGTATTTT	CASSQDRGGWRDTQYF
TRBJ1-3	NA	TRBV3-1	many	TGTGCCAGCAGCCAAGATCTGGGGGCCTTTGGAAACACCATATATTTT	CASSQDLGAFGNTIYF
TRBJ1-1	TRBD1	TRBV29-1	many	TGCAGCGTTGGTGGGACAGCCTTCTTGAACACTGAAGCTTTCTTT	CSVGGTAFLNTEAFF
TRBJ2-5	NA	TRBV9	NA	TGTGCCAGCAGCGTAGGGGCAGCACAAGAGACCCAGTACTTC	CASSVGAAQETQYF
TRBJ2-4	NA	TRBV20-1	many	TGCAGTGCTAGAGATGAAGCAGTCCACATTCAGTACTTC	CSARDEAVHIQYF
TRBJ1-1	NA	TRBV5-4	NA	TGTGCCAGCAGCCGTGAGGGGTCGGGTCGCACTGAAGCTTTCTTT	CASSREGSGRTEAFF